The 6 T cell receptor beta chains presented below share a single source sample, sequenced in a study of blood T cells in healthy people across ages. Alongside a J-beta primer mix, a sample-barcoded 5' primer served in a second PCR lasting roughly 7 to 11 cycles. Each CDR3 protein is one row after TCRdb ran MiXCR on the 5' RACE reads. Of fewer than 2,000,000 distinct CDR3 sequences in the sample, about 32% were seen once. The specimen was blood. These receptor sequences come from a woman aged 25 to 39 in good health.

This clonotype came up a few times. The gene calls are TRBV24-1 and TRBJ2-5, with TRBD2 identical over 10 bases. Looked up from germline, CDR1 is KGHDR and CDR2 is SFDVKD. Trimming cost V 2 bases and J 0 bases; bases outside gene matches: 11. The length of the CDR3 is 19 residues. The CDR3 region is CATSDSSGTSDPYQETQYF. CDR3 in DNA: TGTGCCACCAGTGATTCCTCCGGGACTAGCGACCCATACCAAGAGACCCAGTACTTC.

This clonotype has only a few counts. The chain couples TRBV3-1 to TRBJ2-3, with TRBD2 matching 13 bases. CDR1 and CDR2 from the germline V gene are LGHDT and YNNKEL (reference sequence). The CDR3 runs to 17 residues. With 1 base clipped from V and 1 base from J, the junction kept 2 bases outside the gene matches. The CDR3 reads CASSQGGLAGGTDTQYF. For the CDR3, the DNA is TGTGCCAGCAGCCAAGGAGGACTAGCGGGAGGCACAGATACGCAGTATTTT.

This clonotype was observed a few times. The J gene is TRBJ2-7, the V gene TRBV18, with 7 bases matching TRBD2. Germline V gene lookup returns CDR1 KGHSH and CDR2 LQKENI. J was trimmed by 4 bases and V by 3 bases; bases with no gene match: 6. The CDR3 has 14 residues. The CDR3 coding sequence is TGTGCCAGCTCACCGGGAGGGAACGATTACGAGCAGTACTTC. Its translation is CASSPGGNDYEQYF.

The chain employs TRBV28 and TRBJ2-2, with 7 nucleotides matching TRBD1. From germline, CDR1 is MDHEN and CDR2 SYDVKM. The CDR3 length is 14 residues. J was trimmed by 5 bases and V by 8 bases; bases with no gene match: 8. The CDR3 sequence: CASGWTGRTGELFF. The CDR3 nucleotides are TGTGCCAGCGGGTGGACAGGACGTACCGGGGAGCTGTTTTTT.

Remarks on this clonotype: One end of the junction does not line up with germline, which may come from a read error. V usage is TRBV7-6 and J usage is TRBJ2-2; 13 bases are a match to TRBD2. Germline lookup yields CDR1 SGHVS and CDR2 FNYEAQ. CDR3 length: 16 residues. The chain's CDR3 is CTSSWTSGRNTGELFF. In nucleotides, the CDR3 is TGTACCAGCAGCTGGACTAGCGGGAGGAACACCGGGGAGCTGTTTTTT.

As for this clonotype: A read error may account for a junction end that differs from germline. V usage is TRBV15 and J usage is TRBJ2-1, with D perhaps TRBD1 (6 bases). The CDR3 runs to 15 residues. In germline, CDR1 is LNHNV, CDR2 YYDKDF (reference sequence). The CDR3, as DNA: TGTGTCACCAGCATACCCGGGACAACCTACAATGAGCAGTTCTTC. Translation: CVTSIPGTTYNEQFF.